The rows below give T cell receptor beta chains drawn from one sample of a study of cytomegalovirus exposure and HLA in healthy donors. Only in-frame clones appear in the TCRdb table, and some are missing; sequencing was by immunoSEQ multiplex PCR. The sample records fewer than 110,000 clones, 70% to 80% being singletons. The sequencing input was PBMCs. The receptor source for this set is a young man in good health and CMV-seronegative. CDR3s include the opening cysteine and the closing phenylalanine or tryptophan. D genes are given only for firm matches. The size of a clone is reported for some rows only, either as once, few or many, or as a class for expanded clones.

j_call: TRBJ1-2
d_call: TRBD1
clone_size: -
v_call: TRBV6-6
cdr3_nt: TGTGCCAGCAGTTACTCTTCCGGGACAGGGTATGGCTACACCTTC
cdr3_aa: CASSYSSGTGYGYTF

j_call: TRBJ2-5
d_call: TRBD2
clone_size: -
v_call: TRBV4-2
cdr3_nt: TGTGCCAGCAGCGGGGGGGGCCAAGAGACCCAGTACTTC
cdr3_aa: CASSGGGQETQYF

j_call: TRBJ1-3
d_call: -
clone_size: few
v_call: TRBV11-2
cdr3_nt: TGTGCCAGCAGCTCAGGGGCTTCTGGAAACACCATATATTTT
cdr3_aa: CASSSGASGNTIYF

j_call: TRBJ2-3
d_call: TRBD1
clone_size: once
v_call: TRBV11-3
cdr3_nt: TGTGCCAGCAGCCGTACAACGCCGGGACAGGGGACAGATACGCAGTATTTT
cdr3_aa: CASSRTTPGQGTDTQYF

j_call: TRBJ2-5
d_call: -
clone_size: -
v_call: TRBV7-9
cdr3_nt: TGTGCCAGCAGCTCACAAGAGACCCAGTACTTC
cdr3_aa: CASSSQETQYF

j_call: TRBJ1-2
d_call: -
clone_size: -
v_call: TRBV29-1
cdr3_nt: TGCAGCCACTTCCCAGGGCGCGGCTATGGCTACACCTTC
cdr3_aa: CSHFPGRGYGYTF

j_call: TRBJ2-3
d_call: TRBD2
clone_size: -
v_call: TRBV4-2
cdr3_nt: TGTGCCAGCAGCCAAGGGGGGGTAGCGGGGGTCCTCACAGATACGCAGTATTTT
cdr3_aa: CASSQGGVAGVLTDTQYF

j_call: TRBJ2-5
d_call: -
clone_size: -
v_call: TRBV10-2
cdr3_nt: TGCGCCAGCAGTAAAGACTACTCGCAAGAGACCCAGTACTTC
cdr3_aa: CASSKDYSQETQYF

j_call: TRBJ1-1
d_call: -
clone_size: -
v_call: TRBV9
cdr3_nt: TGTGCCAGCAGCGTAGGGGGGGGGATTCTGGACACTGAAGCTTTCTTT
cdr3_aa: CASSVGGGILDTEAFF

j_call: TRBJ1-1
d_call: -
clone_size: -
v_call: TRBV6-1
cdr3_nt: TGTGCCAGCAGTGGGGCGCGTGGCACTGAAGCTTTCTTT
cdr3_aa: CASSGARGTEAFF

j_call: TRBJ2-5
d_call: TRBD1
clone_size: -
v_call: TRBV5-1
cdr3_nt: TGCGCCAGCAGCTGGGGGACAGGGGGCCTACGAGAGACCCAGTACTTC
cdr3_aa: CASSWGTGGLRETQYF

j_call: TRBJ2-2
d_call: TRBD2
clone_size: -
v_call: TRBV6-1
cdr3_nt: TGTGCCAGCAGGCCCGGGGGGGGAACCGGGGAGCTGTTTTTT
cdr3_aa: CASRPGGGTGELFF

j_call: TRBJ2-2
d_call: -
clone_size: -
v_call: TRBV21-1
cdr3_nt: TGTGCCAGCAGCAAGAGTTGGGGGACTAGCGGAACCGGGGAGCTGTTTTTT
cdr3_aa: CASSKSWGTSGTGELFF

j_call: TRBJ2-3
d_call: TRBD1
clone_size: -
v_call: TRBV7-3
cdr3_nt: TGTGCCAGCAGTTCGCGACAGGGGGCAGGAGATACGCAGTATTTT
cdr3_aa: CASSSRQGAGDTQYF

j_call: TRBJ2-5
d_call: -
clone_size: -
v_call: TRBV2
cdr3_nt: TGTGCCAGCAGTGCTTATTTAGGGGATGGAGAGACCCAGTACTTC
cdr3_aa: CASSAYLGDGETQYF

j_call: TRBJ2-3
d_call: -
clone_size: -
v_call: TRBV19
cdr3_nt: TGTGCCAGTACGCCCCTCGGCGGGTCTTTCCGCACAGATACGCAGTATTTT
cdr3_aa: CASTPLGGSFRTDTQYF

j_call: TRBJ1-1
d_call: -
clone_size: -
v_call: TRBV11-2
cdr3_nt: TGTGCCAGCAGCCCCAGGGGTTGGAACACTGAAGCTTTCTTT
cdr3_aa: CASSPRGWNTEAFF

j_call: TRBJ1-1
d_call: -
clone_size: -
v_call: TRBV11-2
cdr3_nt: TGTGCCAGCAGCTTGATTCGGGACACAATGAACACTGAAGCTTTCTTT
cdr3_aa: CASSLIRDTMNTEAFF

j_call: TRBJ1-5
d_call: TRBD1
clone_size: -
v_call: TRBV28
cdr3_nt: TGTGCCAGCACCGTCCAGGGGGATCAGCCCCAGCATTTT
cdr3_aa: CASTVQGDQPQHF

j_call: TRBJ2-1
d_call: -
clone_size: -
v_call: TRBV29-1
cdr3_nt: TGCAGTATGCGGAGGACGGGTTCCTACAATGAGCAGTTCTTC
cdr3_aa: CSMRRTGSYNEQFF

j_call: TRBJ1-2
d_call: TRBD1
clone_size: -
v_call: TRBV5-1
cdr3_nt: TGCGCCAGCAGCTTCCCAGGGGGCTATGGCTACACCTTC
cdr3_aa: CASSFPGGYGYTF

j_call: TRBJ1-1
d_call: -
clone_size: -
v_call: TRBV13
cdr3_nt: TGTGCCAGCAGCTCATCTGGGCAGGGGCAATGTAGGGCTTTCTTT
cdr3_aa: CASSSSGQGQCRAFF

j_call: TRBJ1-6
d_call: TRBD1
clone_size: -
v_call: TRBV29-1
cdr3_nt: TGCAGCGTTGGACAGGGGAGGGATTCACCCCTCCACTTT
cdr3_aa: CSVGQGRDSPLHF

j_call: TRBJ2-2
d_call: TRBD1
clone_size: -
v_call: TRBV9
cdr3_nt: TGTGCCAGCAGCGCTTCAGGGGGTTTCACCGGGGAGCTGTTTTTT
cdr3_aa: CASSASGGFTGELFF

j_call: TRBJ2-2
d_call: -
clone_size: -
v_call: TRBV13
cdr3_nt: TGTGCCAGCAGCTTAGTGGGCCCCTTACGAGACACCGGGGAGCTGTTTTTT
cdr3_aa: CASSLVGPLRDTGELFF

j_call: TRBJ2-7
d_call: -
clone_size: -
v_call: TRBV10-3
cdr3_nt: TGTGCCATCAGTGAGTTAGGGGACGAGCAGTACTTC
cdr3_aa: CAISELGDEQYF

j_call: TRBJ1-5
d_call: -
clone_size: many
v_call: TRBV4-3
cdr3_nt: TGCGCCAGCAGCCCCCAAACAGGGTCGACCCAGCATTTT
cdr3_aa: CASSPQTGSTQHF

j_call: TRBJ2-3
d_call: TRBD2
clone_size: -
v_call: TRBV19
cdr3_nt: TGTGCCAGTAGTATAGTCCTAGCGGGGTCCACAGATACGCAGTATTTT
cdr3_aa: CASSIVLAGSTDTQYF

j_call: TRBJ2-3
d_call: -
clone_size: -
v_call: TRBV6-5
cdr3_nt: TGTGCCAGCAGTTTCCAAAGGGGAAGCACAGATACGCAGTATTTT
cdr3_aa: CASSFQRGSTDTQYF

j_call: TRBJ2-5
d_call: -
clone_size: -
v_call: TRBV5-5
cdr3_nt: TGTGCCAGCAGCTTGGGACTAGTAGAGACCCAGTACTTC
cdr3_aa: CASSLGLVETQYF

j_call: TRBJ1-5
d_call: TRBD1
clone_size: -
v_call: TRBV15
cdr3_nt: TGTGCCACCAGAGGGGGACCGGGACAGCCACCCCTTAATCAGCCCCAGCATTTT
cdr3_aa: CATRGGPGQPPLNQPQHF

j_call: TRBJ1-6
d_call: -
clone_size: -
v_call: TRBV9
cdr3_nt: TGTGCCAGCAGCCCCCGGGGGAGGTGGGGTAGTTCACCCCTCCACTTT
cdr3_aa: CASSPRGRWGSSPLHF